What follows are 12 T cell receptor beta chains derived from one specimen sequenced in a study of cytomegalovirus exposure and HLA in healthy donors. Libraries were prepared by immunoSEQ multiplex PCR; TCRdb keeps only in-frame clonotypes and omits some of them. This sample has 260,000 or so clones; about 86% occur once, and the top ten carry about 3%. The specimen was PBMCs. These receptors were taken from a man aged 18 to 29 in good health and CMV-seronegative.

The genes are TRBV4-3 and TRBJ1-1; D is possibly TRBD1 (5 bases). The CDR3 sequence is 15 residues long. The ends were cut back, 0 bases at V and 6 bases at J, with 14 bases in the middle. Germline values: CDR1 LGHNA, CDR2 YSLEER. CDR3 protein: CASSQDWRGGAEAFF. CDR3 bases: TGCGCCAGCAGCCAAGATTGGCGGGGCGGAGCTGAAGCTTTCTTT.

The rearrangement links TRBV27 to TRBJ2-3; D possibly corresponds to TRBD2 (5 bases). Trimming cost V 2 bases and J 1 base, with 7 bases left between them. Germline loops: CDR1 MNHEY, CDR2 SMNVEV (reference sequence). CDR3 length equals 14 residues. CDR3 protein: CASSLGAGTDTQYF. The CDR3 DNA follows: TGTGCCAGCAGTTTAGGAGCGGGCACAGATACGCAGTATTTT.

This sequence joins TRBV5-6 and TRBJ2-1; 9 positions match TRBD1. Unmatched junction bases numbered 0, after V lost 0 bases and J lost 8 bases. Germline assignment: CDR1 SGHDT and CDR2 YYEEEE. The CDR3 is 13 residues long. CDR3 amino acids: CASSLDRGHEQFF. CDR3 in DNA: TGTGCCAGCAGCTTGGACAGGGGGCATGAGCAGTTCTTC. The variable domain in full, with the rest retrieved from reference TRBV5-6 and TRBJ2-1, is DAGVTQSPTHLIKTRGQQVTLRCSPKSGHDTVSWYQQALGQGPQFIFQYYEEEERQRGNFPDRFSGHQFPNYSSELNVNALLLGDSALYLCASSLDRGHEQFFGPGTRLTVL.

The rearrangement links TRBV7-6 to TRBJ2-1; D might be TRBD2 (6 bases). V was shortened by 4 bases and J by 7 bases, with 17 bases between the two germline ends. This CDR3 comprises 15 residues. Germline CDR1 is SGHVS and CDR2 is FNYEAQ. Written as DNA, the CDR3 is TGTGCCAGCAGCTCACCGGGACTCCATTTGAATGAGCAGTTCTTC. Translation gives CASSSPGLHLNEQFF.

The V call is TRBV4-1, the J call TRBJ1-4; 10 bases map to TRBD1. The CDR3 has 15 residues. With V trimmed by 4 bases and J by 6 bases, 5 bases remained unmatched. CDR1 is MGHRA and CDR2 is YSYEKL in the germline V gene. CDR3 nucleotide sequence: TGCGCCAGCAGCCGAACCGGGACAGGGGATGAAAAACTGTTTTTT. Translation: CASSRTGTGDEKLFF.

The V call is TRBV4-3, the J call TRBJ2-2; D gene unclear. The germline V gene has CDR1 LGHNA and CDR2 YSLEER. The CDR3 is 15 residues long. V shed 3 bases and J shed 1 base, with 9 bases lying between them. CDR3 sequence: CASSQNKKNTGELFF. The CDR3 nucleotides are TGCGCCAGCAGCCAGAACAAGAAGAACACCGGGGAGCTGTTTTTT.

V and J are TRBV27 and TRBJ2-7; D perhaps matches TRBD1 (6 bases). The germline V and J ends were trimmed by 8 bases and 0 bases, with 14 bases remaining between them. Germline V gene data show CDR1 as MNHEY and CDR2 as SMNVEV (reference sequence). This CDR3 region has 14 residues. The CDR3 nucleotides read TGTGCCAGCGGTCCCCGGGACACCTCCTACGAGCAGTACTTC. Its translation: CASGPRDTSYEQYF.

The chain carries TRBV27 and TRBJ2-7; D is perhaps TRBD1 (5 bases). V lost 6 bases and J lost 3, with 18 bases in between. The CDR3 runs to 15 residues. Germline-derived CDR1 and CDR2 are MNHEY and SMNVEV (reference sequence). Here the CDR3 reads CASSRVGGQGYEQYF. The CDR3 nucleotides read TGTGCCAGCAGCCGAGTGGGTGGTCAGGGCTACGAGCAGTACTTC.

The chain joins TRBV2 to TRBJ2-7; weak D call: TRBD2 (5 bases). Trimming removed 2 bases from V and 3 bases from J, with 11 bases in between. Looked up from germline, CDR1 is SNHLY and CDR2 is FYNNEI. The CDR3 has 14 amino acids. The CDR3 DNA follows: TGTGCCAGCAGTGAATTATGGAGGCGCTACGAGCAGTACTTC. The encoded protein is CASSELWRRYEQYF.

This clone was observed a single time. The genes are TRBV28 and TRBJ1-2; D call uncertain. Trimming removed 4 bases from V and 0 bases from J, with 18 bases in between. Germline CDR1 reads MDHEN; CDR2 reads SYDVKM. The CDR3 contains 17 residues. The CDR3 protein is CASSSGGWAVTNYGYTF. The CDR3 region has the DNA TGTGCCAGCAGTTCGGGAGGTTGGGCTGTAACTAACTATGGCTACACCTTC.

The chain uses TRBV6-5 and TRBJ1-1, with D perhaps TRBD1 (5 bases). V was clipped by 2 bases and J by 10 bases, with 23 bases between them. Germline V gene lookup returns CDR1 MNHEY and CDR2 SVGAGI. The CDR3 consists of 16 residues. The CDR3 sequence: CASSYGRPAGGSGAFF. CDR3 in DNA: TGTGCCAGCAGTTACGGGAGGCCGGCCGGGGGGTCAGGAGCTTTCTTT.

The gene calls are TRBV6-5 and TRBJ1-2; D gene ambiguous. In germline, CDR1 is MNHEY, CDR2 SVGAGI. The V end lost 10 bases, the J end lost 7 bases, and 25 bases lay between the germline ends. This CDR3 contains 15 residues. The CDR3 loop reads CATLAGGTEEIGYTF. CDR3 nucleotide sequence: TGTGCCACCCTCGCGGGTGGAACCGAGGAAATTGGCTACACCTTC.